This is a list of T cell receptor beta chains from one sample in a study of T cell responses to AZD1222 COVID-19 vaccine. Clones were sequenced by immunoSEQ multiplex PCR, and TCRdb holds only the in-frame ones, with some missing. Of 200,000 to 250,000 clones in the sample, just over 90% were seen once. Sequencing used peripheral blood, obtained on day 0 of MenACWY control vaccination. These receptors all stem from an adult in good health. Both conserved end residues are part of each CDR3. D genes are given only for firm matches. Rows give clone size only sometimes, using once, few, many, or a class for an expanded clone.

abundance: .
j_gene: TRBJ1-2
len: 13
v_gene: TRBV28
d_gene: .
CDR3nt: TGTGCCAGCAGTTTCTCTAGTAACTATGGCTACACCTTC
CDR3aa: CASSFSSNYGYTF

abundance: .
j_gene: TRBJ1-2
len: 15
v_gene: TRBV10-3
d_gene: .
CDR3nt: TGTGCCATCAGTGAGTTGGCAGTTTCTAACTATGGCTACACCTTC
CDR3aa: CAISELAVSNYGYTF

abundance: .
j_gene: TRBJ1-2
len: 15
v_gene: TRBV5-6
d_gene: .
CDR3nt: TGTGCCAGCAGCTTAACCCTCACTAAAATCCATGGCTACACCTTC
CDR3aa: CASSLTLTKIHGYTF

abundance: .
j_gene: TRBJ1-2
len: 14
v_gene: TRBV3-1/TRBV3-2
d_gene: .
CDR3nt: TGTGCCAGCAGCCAAGATTGGGGGAGGTACGGCTACACCTTC
CDR3aa: CASSQDWGRYGYTF

abundance: .
j_gene: TRBJ1-6
len: 14
v_gene: TRBV7-2
d_gene: .
CDR3nt: TGTGCCAGCAGCCAGGGATCGGGTGCTTCACCCCTCCACTTT
CDR3aa: CASSQGSGASPLHF

abundance: .
j_gene: TRBJ1-4
len: 15
v_gene: TRBV5-1
d_gene: .
CDR3nt: TGCGCCAGCAGCTTGGGGGCAGCTTTTAATGAAAAACTGTTTTTT
CDR3aa: CASSLGAAFNEKLFF

abundance: .
j_gene: TRBJ1-6
len: 14
v_gene: TRBV7-2
d_gene: .
CDR3nt: TGTGCCAGCAGCTTAGCTACCCCCCGTTCACCCCTCCACTTT
CDR3aa: CASSLATPRSPLHF

abundance: .
j_gene: TRBJ2-3
len: 14
v_gene: TRBV7-8
d_gene: .
CDR3nt: TGTGCCAGCAGCTTAAAGGGGGAGCAAGATACGCAGTATTTT
CDR3aa: CASSLKGEQDTQYF

abundance: few
j_gene: TRBJ2-1
len: 15
v_gene: TRBV5-4
d_gene: .
CDR3nt: TGTGCCAGCAGCTTGGAGGGGGGCTCGTACAATGAGCAGTTCTTC
CDR3aa: CASSLEGGSYNEQFF

abundance: .
j_gene: TRBJ2-7
len: 14
v_gene: TRBV11-2
d_gene: .
CDR3nt: TGTGCCAGCAGCTCCCACGGGGGGCCCTACGAGCAGTACTTC
CDR3aa: CASSSHGGPYEQYF

abundance: .
j_gene: TRBJ2-5
len: 14
v_gene: TRBV2
d_gene: .
CDR3nt: TGTGCCAGCAGTGACAGGGAATCTAAAGAGACCCAGTACTTC
CDR3aa: CASSDRESKETQYF

abundance: .
j_gene: TRBJ2-1
len: 16
v_gene: TRBV9
d_gene: .
CDR3nt: TGTGCCAGCAGCGTAGACGTGAGGGACGGCTACAATGAGCAGTTCTTC
CDR3aa: CASSVDVRDGYNEQFF

abundance: .
j_gene: TRBJ1-2
len: 15
v_gene: TRBV6-5
d_gene: .
CDR3nt: TGTGCCAGCAACCCTTCAATGGGGGCTGGAAATGGCTACACCTTC
CDR3aa: CASNPSMGAGNGYTF

abundance: .
j_gene: TRBJ2-5
len: 15
v_gene: TRBV6-5
d_gene: .
CDR3nt: TGTGCCAGCAGTTACTCAGGGGCGCGTGGGGAGACCCAGTACTTC
CDR3aa: CASSYSGARGETQYF

abundance: .
j_gene: TRBJ2-1
len: 14
v_gene: TRBV27
d_gene: .
CDR3nt: TGTGCCAGCAGTTTATCGACGGACGGCAATGAGCAGTTCTTC
CDR3aa: CASSLSTDGNEQFF

abundance: .
j_gene: TRBJ2-7
len: 15
v_gene: TRBV19
d_gene: TRBD2
CDR3nt: TGTGCCAGCGAAAAGGCCTCGGGAGGAACCTACGAGCAGTACTTC
CDR3aa: CASEKASGGTYEQYF

abundance: .
j_gene: TRBJ1-2
len: 14
v_gene: TRBV4-2
d_gene: .
CDR3nt: TGTGCCAGCAGACAGGGAGGTAATAACTATGGCTACACCTTC
CDR3aa: CASRQGGNNYGYTF

abundance: few
j_gene: TRBJ1-3
len: 13
v_gene: TRBV5-5
d_gene: .
CDR3nt: TGTGCCAGCAGCTACGACAGGGGAAACACCATATATTTT
CDR3aa: CASSYDRGNTIYF

abundance: .
j_gene: TRBJ2-5
len: 12
v_gene: TRBV3-1/TRBV3-2
d_gene: .
CDR3nt: TGTGCCAGCAGCCAAGATCGACAGACCCAGTACTTC
CDR3aa: CASSQDRQTQYF

abundance: .
j_gene: TRBJ1-5
len: 16
v_gene: TRBV30
d_gene: .
CDR3nt: TGTGCCTGGAGGGCTGAGGACTCAAAATATCGTCAGCCCCAGCATTTT
CDR3aa: CAWRAEDSKYRQPQHF

abundance: .
j_gene: TRBJ1-1
len: 13
v_gene: TRBV30
d_gene: .
CDR3nt: TGTGCCTGGAGTTATACAGGGAGCACTGAAGCTTTCTTT
CDR3aa: CAWSYTGSTEAFF

abundance: .
j_gene: TRBJ1-2
len: 11
v_gene: TRBV28
d_gene: .
CDR3nt: TGTGCCAGCAGTCAAAACTATGGCTACACCTTC
CDR3aa: CASSQNYGYTF

abundance: .
j_gene: TRBJ1-3
len: 18
v_gene: TRBV9
d_gene: .
CDR3nt: TGTGCCAGCAGCTTGGGTATATCGATGGGTCCCTCTGGAAACACCATATATTTT
CDR3aa: CASSLGISMGPSGNTIYF

abundance: few
j_gene: TRBJ2-7
len: 13
v_gene: TRBV14
d_gene: TRBD1
CDR3nt: TGTGCCAGCAGCCTTAACAGGGGCTTTGAGCAGTACTTC
CDR3aa: CASSLNRGFEQYF

abundance: .
j_gene: TRBJ1-1
len: 15
v_gene: TRBV6-2/TRBV6-3
d_gene: TRBD1
CDR3nt: TGTGCCAGCAGTATTCTCCAGGGGGCTAGGGCTGAAGCTTTCTTT
CDR3aa: CASSILQGARAEAFF

abundance: .
j_gene: TRBJ1-1
len: 13
v_gene: TRBV6-6
d_gene: .
CDR3nt: TGTGCCAGCAGTCGACAGGAGAACACTGAAGCTTTCTTT
CDR3aa: CASSRQENTEAFF

abundance: .
j_gene: TRBJ1-2
len: 17
v_gene: TRBV10-3
d_gene: .
CDR3nt: TGTGCCATCAGTGAGAGGGGAGCGGGGTCCCTAGGGAATGGCTACACCTTC
CDR3aa: CAISERGAGSLGNGYTF

abundance: .
j_gene: TRBJ1-5
len: 15
v_gene: TRBV4-1
d_gene: .
CDR3nt: TGCGCCAGCAGCCAAGGTTCTGGGGACGGTCAGCCCCAGCATTTT
CDR3aa: CASSQGSGDGQPQHF

abundance: .
j_gene: TRBJ1-2
len: 17
v_gene: TRBV7-6
d_gene: TRBD1
CDR3nt: TGTGCCAGCAGCTTAACGGGACAGGGGGCTGGTAGCTATGGCTACACCTTC
CDR3aa: CASSLTGQGAGSYGYTF

abundance: .
j_gene: TRBJ1-4
len: 16
v_gene: TRBV4-1
d_gene: TRBD1
CDR3nt: TGCGCCAGCAGCCAAGCCGATCGACAGGGAGGAGAAAAACTGTTTTTT
CDR3aa: CASSQADRQGGEKLFF

abundance: .
j_gene: TRBJ1-2
len: 14
v_gene: TRBV19
d_gene: TRBD1
CDR3nt: TGTGCCAGTAGTATGGACAGGGGGCACTATGGCTACACCTTC
CDR3aa: CASSMDRGHYGYTF

abundance: .
j_gene: TRBJ1-5
len: 14
v_gene: TRBV7-2
d_gene: .
CDR3nt: TGTGCCAGCAGCTTAATGGGGGGCAATCAGCCCCAGCATTTT
CDR3aa: CASSLMGGNQPQHF

abundance: .
j_gene: TRBJ1-1
len: 13
v_gene: TRBV19
d_gene: TRBD1
CDR3nt: TGTGCCAGTAGTCGGACAGGGAACACTGAAGCTTTCTTT
CDR3aa: CASSRTGNTEAFF

abundance: once
j_gene: TRBJ2-5
len: 15
v_gene: TRBV2
d_gene: TRBD1
CDR3nt: TGTGCCAGCAGTCTACAGGGGGATCGCGGGGAGACCCAGTACTTC
CDR3aa: CASSLQGDRGETQYF

abundance: .
j_gene: TRBJ2-5
len: 16
v_gene: TRBV14
d_gene: .
CDR3nt: TGTGCCAGCAGCCCATCGGGGAAGGGCAAAAAAGAGACCCAGTACTTC
CDR3aa: CASSPSGKGKKETQYF

abundance: .
j_gene: TRBJ1-6
len: 15
v_gene: TRBV3-1/TRBV3-2
d_gene: .
CDR3nt: TGTGCCAGCAGCCCGTTAATAACAGGAGGCTCACCCCTCCACTTT
CDR3aa: CASSPLITGGSPLHF

abundance: .
j_gene: TRBJ1-2
len: 15
v_gene: TRBV18
d_gene: .
CDR3nt: TGTGCCAGCTCACCCGGGCCCCAGGCGGACTATGGCTACACCTTC
CDR3aa: CASSPGPQADYGYTF

abundance: .
j_gene: TRBJ2-3
len: 16
v_gene: TRBV5-4
d_gene: TRBD1
CDR3nt: TGTGCCAGCAGCTTGGGCCGACAGGGTTTGACAGATACGCAGTATTTT
CDR3aa: CASSLGRQGLTDTQYF

abundance: .
j_gene: TRBJ1-1
len: 15
v_gene: TRBV6-2/TRBV6-3
d_gene: .
CDR3nt: TGTGCCAGCAGTCACCGGGGGCTCGCGAACACTGAAGCTTTCTTT
CDR3aa: CASSHRGLANTEAFF

abundance: .
j_gene: TRBJ1-5
len: 14
v_gene: TRBV2
d_gene: .
CDR3nt: TGTGCCAGCAGCTCGGGGCTTAGCAATCAGCCCCAGCATTTT
CDR3aa: CASSSGLSNQPQHF

abundance: .
j_gene: TRBJ1-1
len: 13
v_gene: TRBV6-5
d_gene: .
CDR3nt: TGTGCCAGCAGGATAACAATTAATACTGAAGCTTTCTTT
CDR3aa: CASRITINTEAFF

abundance: .
j_gene: TRBJ1-2
len: 15
v_gene: TRBV6-2/TRBV6-3
d_gene: .
CDR3nt: TGTGCCAGCAGTTATAGGGAAAGTTCTAACTATGGCTACACCTTC
CDR3aa: CASSYRESSNYGYTF

abundance: .
j_gene: TRBJ2-7
len: 15
v_gene: TRBV6-1
d_gene: .
CDR3nt: TGTGCCAGCAGTGAATCTCGTCGGTTCTCCTACGAGCAGTACTTC
CDR3aa: CASSESRRFSYEQYF

abundance: .
j_gene: TRBJ1-2
len: 15
v_gene: TRBV4-1
d_gene: .
CDR3nt: TGCGCCAGCAGCCGAGCCACGGGGGGTAACTATGGCTACACCTTC
CDR3aa: CASSRATGGNYGYTF

abundance: .
j_gene: TRBJ2-5
len: 15
v_gene: TRBV5-4
d_gene: .
CDR3nt: TGTGCCAGCAGGCTTTCCCTCGGGGGCGAAGAGACCCAGTACTTC
CDR3aa: CASRLSLGGEETQYF

abundance: .
j_gene: TRBJ1-2
len: 14
v_gene: TRBV2
d_gene: .
CDR3nt: TGTGCCAGCAGTGCCTCCGGACAGCACTATGGCTACACCTTC
CDR3aa: CASSASGQHYGYTF

abundance: .
j_gene: TRBJ1-6
len: 18
v_gene: TRBV5-1
d_gene: TRBD1
CDR3nt: TGCGCCAGCAGCTTGAAACCCCATGGGCAGGGGGATAATTCACCCCTCCACTTT
CDR3aa: CASSLKPHGQGDNSPLHF

abundance: .
j_gene: TRBJ2-5
len: 13
v_gene: TRBV23-1
d_gene: .
CDR3nt: TGCGCCAGCAGGAGACTAGAGGAAGAGACCCAGTACTTC
CDR3aa: CASRRLEEETQYF

abundance: .
j_gene: TRBJ1-6
len: 14
v_gene: TRBV5-1
d_gene: .
CDR3nt: TGCGCCAGCAGCTACCAAGGGGCGGATTCACCCCTCCACTTT
CDR3aa: CASSYQGADSPLHF